This T cell receptor (beta chain) comes out of a study of CXCR3-negative and CXCR3-positive naive CD8 T cells. Overall study findings and caveats: In CXCR3-positive naive cells, the TRB CDR3s were more hydrophobic than in CXCR3-negative naive cells. CD5 surface expression was similar among naive subsets, and TCR strength was estimated by inference from TRB CDR3 properties. The study found that naive CXCR3-negative and CXCR3-positive cells shared TRBV-TRBJ usage, while memory cells differed.

Preparation of TRB cDNA libraries relied on 5' RACE carrying UMI labels. TCRdb re-called the 5' RACE reads; one entry per CDR3 protein, DNA not given. The table for this sample gives around 140,000 distinct CDR3 sequences. Germline assignment: CDR1 SGDLS and CDR2 YYNGEE. The CDR3 spans 14 residues. Comments on this clonotype: Its antigen is as yet unknown.

Triplicates of 300,000 or so cells were sorted from each CD8+ T cell subset. The sequence came from a human donor in good health. Some clones in this sample may be carry-over from other donors' samples. The genes are TRBV9 and TRBJ1-2; TCRdb's assignment of TRBD1 cannot be checked, as there is no DNA. Sequenced: naive CXCR3+ CD8+ T cells from blood. Specified subset: CD45RO-CCR7+CD27+CD95- naive CD8+ T cells expressing CXCR3 (TNR3+). CDR3 in amino acids: CASSVAPGGYGYTF.